These T cell receptor beta chains were read from a single sample in a study of shared clonotypes between healthy human individuals. Repertoires were generated with immunoSEQ multiplex PCR, while TCRdb's copy carries only in-frame clones and drops some. The sample consists of around 700,000 clones, about two thirds of them appearing once. Source material: memory CD4+ T cells sorted from blood. The receptor set was obtained from a woman aged 25-40 years in good health. CDR3s include the opening cysteine and the closing phenylalanine or tryptophan. The order of the fields is J gene, CDR3 length, V gene, D gene, clone size, CDR3 protein, CDR3 DNA. A D gene is named only where the DNA matches it firmly. Clone size is not always given. Where it is, it says once, few, many or a class for expanded clones.

>TRBJ1-4|14|TRBV6-6|TRBD1|NA
CASSSGTGREKLFF
TGTGCCAGCAGTTCCGGGACAGGGCGTGAAAAACTGTTTTTT
>TRBJ1-5|14|TRBV2|NA|few
CASSELSGNQPQHF
TGTGCCAGCAGTGAATTGTCGGGGAATCAGCCCCAGCATTTT
>TRBJ2-5|13|TRBV6-5|NA|NA
CASRKTGQETQYF
TGTGCCAGCAGGAAGACAGGCCAAGAGACCCAGTACTTC
>TRBJ2-1|14|TRBV30|NA|NA
CAWSHRGVPNEQFF
TGTGCCTGGAGTCACCGAGGGGTTCCCAATGAGCAGTTCTTC
>TRBJ1-5|15|TRBV19|NA|NA
CASSTGQWAGQPQHF
TGTGCCAGTAGTACAGGACAGTGGGCAGGTCAGCCCCAGCATTTT
>TRBJ2-4|16|TRBV5-1|TRBD2|NA
CASSLGLAGGGNIQYF
TGCGCCAGCAGCTTGGGGCTAGCGGGAGGGGGCAACATTCAGTACTTC
>TRBJ2-1|12|TRBV18|NA|NA
CASSPPGNEQFF
TGTGCCAGCTCACCGCCCGGGAATGAGCAGTTCTTC
>TRBJ2-5|16|TRBV7-9|TRBD2|NA
CASSLVASGSSQTQYF
TGTGCCAGCAGCTTAGTGGCTAGCGGGAGCTCGCAGACCCAGTACTTC
>TRBJ1-5|15|TRBV6-5|NA|NA
CASSLTGQSNQPQHF
TGTGCCAGCAGCCTAACGGGCCAGAGCAATCAGCCCCAGCATTTT
>TRBJ1-2|13|TRBV6-1|NA|NA
CASRTNNNYGYTF
TGTGCCAGTAGGACAAACAATAACTATGGCTACACCTTC
>TRBJ2-5|14|TRBV2|TRBD2|NA
CASTPGLYSETQYF
TGTGCCAGCACTCCGGGACTATACTCGGAGACCCAGTACTTC
>TRBJ1-5|14|TRBV6-1|NA|NA
CASRGPQGSQPQHF
TGTGCCAGCAGGGGGCCACAGGGAAGCCAGCCCCAGCATTTT
>TRBJ2-6|19|TRBV18|NA|NA
CASSPMGTGISSGANVLTF
TGTGCCAGCTCACCGATGGGAACAGGGATAAGCTCTGGGGCCAACGTCCTGACTTTC
>TRBJ2-7|15|TRBV7-2|TRBD2|NA
CASSLMMGGSHEQYF
TGTGCCAGCAGCTTAATGATGGGGGGGTCTCATGAGCAGTACTTC
>TRBJ2-7|15|TRBV10-2|NA|NA
CASSGTGRPSYEQYF
TGCGCCAGCAGTGGAACAGGGAGGCCGTCCTACGAGCAGTACTTC
>TRBJ1-1|14|TRBV29-1|NA|NA
CSVDPGSGSTEAFF
TGCAGCGTTGACCCCGGGTCGGGTAGCACTGAAGCTTTCTTT
>TRBJ1-1|13|TRBV7-3|TRBD1|many
CASSLAGQGRAFF
TGTGCCAGCAGCCTAGCGGGACAGGGGAGAGCTTTCTTT
>TRBJ2-5|12|TRBV28|NA|NA
CASSPPQETQYF
TGTGCCAGCAGCCCCCCCCAAGAGACCCAGTACTTC